The source of this TCR beta chain is a study of regulatory T cells in long-lasting Graves disease. Arm-PCR of CDR3 regions with iRepertoire HTBI primers generated TCR beta libraries. TCRdb called the multiplex PCR reads again in MiXCR, with one record for every CDR3 protein. Of 450,000 or so distinct CDR3 sequences in the sample, approximately 22% are singletons; the top ten hold around 13%. The CDR3 runs to 16 residues. The V gene end was trimmed by 3 bases and the J gene end by 0 bases; junction bases not matched to a gene: 2. The germline CDR1 and CDR2 sequences are SGHNT and YYREEE (reference sequence). The time point: persistent/refractory GD, antithyroid drugs over 5 years with positive TRAb. PBMC-extracted RNA yielded the TCR library. Diagnosis followed American Thyroid Association guidelines for Graves' disease. Overall study results and limits: Patients whose Graves' disease persisted exhibited lower TCR diversity than those newly diagnosed. Persistent disease was associated with favored TRBV28 usage and with favored use of TRBJ1-2 and TRBJ2-5.

For this clonotype: Its antigen remains unknown.

J is TRBJ2-2 and V is TRBV5-4, with 10 positions matching TRBD1. This TCR was recovered from a female donor with Graves disease. Sequencing was performed on peripheral blood mononuclear cells (PBMCs), taken when the disease was refractory, from a patient treated with antithyroid drugs. CDR3 bases: TGTGCCAGCAGCTGGGGGACAGGGGCGAACACCGGGGAGCTGTTTTTT. This encodes CASSWGTGANTGELFF.